This T cell receptor (beta chain) is drawn from a study of blood T cell repertoires in COVID-19. Study summary: The United States, Italy and Spain were the sources of the acute and convalescent COVID-19 samples. From T cells, B-cell-depleted T cells, or PBMCs came the material, which was cDNA or gDNA.

Germline loops: CDR1 SGHAT, CDR2 FQNNGV. This CDR3 region has 16 residues. J gave up 3 bases and V 5 bases, and 8 bases lay outside the gene matches. In the study's own analysis: Reference gene primer amplification gave estimated nucleated cell counts. Assay used: immunoSEQ multiplex PCR; TCRdb lists only in-frame clones, some missing. That table supplies the V and J calls and clone size; D and trimming were determined from the DNA. The top ten clones hold about three fifths of a sample with around 46,000 clones, roughly 88% of them seen once. This clone appeared once. The sequenced sample was peripheral blood. The chain carries TRBV11-2 and TRBJ2-1, with TRBD1 matching over 9 bases. This TCR was recovered from a man in his 70s with acute or convalescent COVID-19. The CDR3 region has the DNA TGTGCCAGCAGCCGGGGACAGGGCGGGTTCTACAATGAGCAGTTCTTC. Translating gives CASSRGQGGFYNEQFF.